A single sample is the source of the 23 T cell receptor beta chains below, sequenced in a study of T cell repertoires in cytomegalovirus infection. These receptors' antigens are unknown. TCRdb reanalysed the reads using MiXCR and keeps one entry per CDR3 protein. The sample includes around 540,000 distinct CDR3 sequences, around 30% seen only once; the top ten take roughly 16%. The input for sequencing was cultured PBMCs, taken from culture after CMV antigen stimulation. Receptors were obtained from a human donor in good health (CMV status not recorded). Some clones in this sample may be carry-over from other donors' samples.

The gene calls are TRBV11-3 and TRBJ1-1, with D perhaps matching TRBD1 (6 bases). The CDR3 covers 15 residues. Trimming shortened V by 5 bases and J by 4 bases, and 17 bases separated the two germline ends. The germline V gene encodes CDR1 SGHNT and CDR2 YENEEA. CDR3: CASSMGGALGTEAFF. As DNA, the CDR3 is TGTGCCAGCAGCATGGGGGGGGCGCTGGGCACTGAAGCTTTCTTT.

The V gene is TRBV4-1, the J gene TRBJ2-1; D is unclear. There are 16 residues in the CDR3. Germline V CDR1 and CDR2: MGHRA, YSYEKL. Trimming stripped 1 base from V and 5 bases from J, with 15 bases between. In nucleotides, the CDR3 is TGCGCCAGCAGCCAAGTCGCCCTAGGGAAGAACAATGAGCAGTTCTTC. It specifies CASSQVALGKNNEQFF.

The chain combines TRBV12-3 or TRBV12-4 with TRBJ2-2, with D possibly matching TRBD2 (5 bases). Deletions cut 1 base from V and 1 base from J, with 10 bases between. The CDR3 is made up of 16 amino acids. CDR3 sequence (DNA): TGTGCCAGCAGTTTAGTTTTAGCGCTGAACACCGGGGAGCTGTTTTTT. Protein product: CASSLVLALNTGELFF.

V gene TRBV7-3 combines with J gene TRBJ2-3, with D tentatively TRBD2 (5 bases). CDR1 and CDR2 (germline): SGHTA, FQGTGA. V lost 5 bases and J 2 bases, leaving 14 bases between the germline ends. The CDR3 runs to 15 residues. DNA of the CDR3: TGTGCCAGCAGCCCGGACGGGGTCAACACAGATACGCAGTATTTT. This codes for CASSPDGVNTDTQYF.

This clonotype was found a few times. J is TRBJ2-3 and V is TRBV6-6, with D uncertain. Germline loops: CDR1 MNHNY, CDR2 SVGAGI (reference sequence). This CDR3 comprises 17 residues. Trimming pared 1 base from V and 2 bases from J, leaving 16 bases between. The CDR3 here is CASSYLVGLRDTDTQYF. For the CDR3, the DNA is TGTGCCAGCAGTTACTTGGTCGGCCTTCGTGACACAGATACGCAGTATTTT.

V gene TRBV11-2 combines with J gene TRBJ1-2; TRBD1 agrees at 7 bases. There are 16 residues in the CDR3. V lost 1 base and J lost 8; bases outside the gene matches: 13. CDR1 is SGHAT and CDR2 is FQNNGV in the germline V gene. The CDR3 sequence is CASSLGEFTGTAGYTF. For the CDR3, the DNA is TGTGCCAGCAGCTTAGGAGAATTTACCGGGACAGCCGGCTACACCTTC.

V is TRBV6-4 and J is TRBJ2-1, with TRBD2 matching 11 bases. The CDR3 is 15 amino acids. Germline assignment: CDR1 MRHNA and CDR2 SNTAGT. The V segment lost 6 bases and the J segment 7 bases; nucleotides outside the gene matches: 8. CDR3 in amino acids: CASSKLAGVRNEQFF. In DNA form, the CDR3 reads TGTGCCAGCAGCAAACTAGCGGGAGTACGGAATGAGCAGTTCTTC.

The rearrangement uses TRBV7-9 and TRBJ1-2; TRBD1 is a possible D gene (5 bases). The germline CDR1 and CDR2 sequences are SEHNR and FQNEAQ (reference sequence). V was shortened by 5 bases and J by 8 bases, with 21 bases between the two germline ends. The CDR3 is made up of 15 amino acids. CDR3 nucleotides: TGTGCCAGCAGCCTGGGGAGGCAGGGAAGGGGCGGCTACACCTTC. This sequence encodes CASSLGRQGRGGYTF.

In DNA form, the CDR3 reads TGTGCCAGCAGTTACTTGGGGGCGCCGTACGAGCAGTACTTC. Translating gives CASSYLGAPYEQYF. The rearrangement uses TRBV6-2 or TRBV6-3 and TRBJ2-7; D perhaps matches TRBD1 (6 bases). The CDR3 is made up of 14 amino acids. V was cut by 1 base and J by 4 bases, with 11 bases left in between. Per germline, CDR1 MNHEY and CDR2 SVGEGT.

This clonotype was counted many times. The V call is TRBV7-9, the J call TRBJ1-6, with 10 bases lining up with TRBD1. The CDR3 covers 19 residues. Germline CDR1 is SEHNR and CDR2 is FQNEAQ (reference sequence). The J segment lost 10 bases and the V segment lost 5 bases, leaving 20 bases of the junction unmatched. The CDR3 sequence: CASSPNRDRGPRLGSPLHF. CDR3 DNA: TGTGCCAGCAGCCCAAACCGGGACAGGGGACCGCGCTTAGGGTCACCCCTCCACTTT.

V gene TRBV5-1 combines with J gene TRBJ2-2, with TRBD1 matching 9 bases. Trimming at V came to 3 bases and at J to 5 bases, leaving 5 bases not matched to a gene. The CDR3 is 15 residues long. Germline loops: CDR1 SGHRS, CDR2 YFSETQ. The CDR3 region has the DNA TGCGCCAGCAGCTCGGGACAGGGTAGTACCGGGGAGCTGTTTTTT. Its protein is CASSSGQGSTGELFF.

This clonotype was detected a few times. The CDR3 spells CASSRGGPNTEAFF. In nucleotides, the CDR3 is TGCGCCAGCAGCCGCGGGGGCCCGAACACTGAAGCTTTCTTT. The J gene is TRBJ1-1, the V gene TRBV10-1; perhaps TRBD1 as D (6 bases). V gave up 6 bases and J gave up 1 base, with 12 bases separating them. Germline-derived CDR1 and CDR2 are WNHNN and SYGVQD (reference sequence). The CDR3 runs 14 residues.

The chain combines TRBV2 with TRBJ1-1; the D gene is possibly TRBD1 (6 bases). Germline V gene data show CDR1 as SNHLY and CDR2 as FYNNEI. The CDR3 is 16 residues long. Trimming removed 4 bases from V and 4 bases from J, with 19 bases in between. For the CDR3, the DNA is TGTGCCAGCAGTGGGAGGGGGGGCTCGATGGGCACTGAAGCTTTCTTT. Protein sequence: CASSGRGGSMGTEAFF.

The chain is built from TRBV7-8 and TRBJ1-1, with 7 positions matching TRBD1. Germline CDR1 reads SGHVS; CDR2 reads FQNEAQ. The J segment lost 5 bases and the V segment lost 2 bases, leaving 17 bases of the junction unmatched. This CDR3 is 18 amino acids long. The CDR3 spells CASSLKLNQGVGGTEAFF. The CDR3, as DNA: TGTGCCAGCAGCTTAAAACTGAACCAGGGGGTCGGTGGGACTGAAGCTTTCTTT. Full variable domain (outside the CDR3, taken from reference TRBV7-8 and TRBJ1-1): GAGVSQSPRYKVAKRGQDVALRCDPISGHVSLFWYQQALGQGPEFLTYFQNEAQLDKSGLPSDRFFAERPEGSVSTLKIQRTQQEDSAVYLCASSLKLNQGVGGTEAFFGQGTRLTVV.

The chain combines TRBV6-2 or TRBV6-3 with TRBJ1-6; 9 bases are shared with TRBD1. V was pared by 0 bases and J by 0 bases, with 3 bases of the junction left unmatched. Looked up from germline, CDR1 is MNHEY and CDR2 is SVGEGT. CDR3 length: 18 amino acids. CDR3 coding DNA: TGTGCCAGCAGTTACTCGGGGACAGGGAGCTCCTATAATTCACCCCTCCACTTT. Its translation is CASSYSGTGSSYNSPLHF.

This clonotype was counted between two and nine times. This chain connects TRBV27 to TRBJ2-7; the D is unclear. Germline CDR1 MNHEY, CDR2 SMNVEV (reference sequence). This CDR3 is 13 amino acids long. The V end was cut by 0 bases, the J end by 6 bases, with 9 bases between. This CDR3 is CASSLSAISEQYF. For the CDR3, the DNA is TGTGCCAGCAGTTTATCAGCCATCTCCGAGCAGTACTTC.

This clonotype appeared many times. The rearrangement joins TRBV29-1 to TRBJ2-5; 8 bases align to TRBD2. CDR1 is SQVTM and CDR2 is ANQGSEA in the germline V gene. V trimming: 4 bases; J trimming: 5 bases; junction bases outside the gene matches: 9. The CDR3 loop spans 14 amino acids. CDR3 sequence: CSVVGAGAGETQYF. DNA for the CDR3: TGCAGCGTTGTAGGAGCGGGAGCGGGGGAGACCCAGTACTTC.

To note about this clonotype: One end of the junction fails to match germline, which may point to a read error. The chain uses TRBV4-1 and TRBJ2-1, with TRBD1 matching over 11 bases. Germline CDR1 is MGHRA and CDR2 is YSYEKL. The CDR3 totals 14 residues. CDR3 sequence: CASSQGQGAAEQFF. The CDR3 DNA reads TGTGCCAGCAGCCAAGGACAGGGGGCAGCTGAGCAGTTCTTC.

The chain recombines TRBV7-9 with TRBJ2-1, with 10 bases lining up with TRBD2. With 5 bases clipped from V and 2 bases from J, the junction kept 9 bases outside the gene matches. Germline V lookup: CDR1 SEHNR, CDR2 FQNEAQ (reference sequence). The CDR3 is made up of 17 amino acids. The CDR3 loop is CASSPRPLAGAYNEQFF. Here the CDR3 DNA reads TGTGCCAGCAGCCCCCGCCCTCTAGCGGGGGCCTACAATGAGCAGTTCTTC.

This clonotype occurred a few times. The chain couples TRBV12-3 or TRBV12-4 to TRBJ1-5; 10 positions agree with TRBD1. The CDR3 spans 15 residues. Trimming removed 7 bases from V and 8 bases from J; junction bases left unmatched: 11. CDR3 bases: TGTGCCAGCATTCCCGGGACAGGGGTATTGGAGCCCCAGCATTTT. Its protein is CASIPGTGVLEPQHF.

The chain couples TRBV20-1 to TRBJ2-5; 15 bases align to TRBD2. CDR3 length equals 16 residues. CDR1 and CDR2 from the germline V gene are DFQATT and SNEGSKA (reference sequence). V lost 1 base and J lost 5; bases outside the gene matches: 5. The CDR3, as DNA: TGCAGTGCTAGAGGGACTAGCGGGAGGGCCGGTGAGACCCAGTACTTC. Residues: CSARGTSGRAGETQYF.

The chain is built from TRBV6-2 or TRBV6-3 and TRBJ1-2, with D perhaps matching TRBD1 (5 bases). Trimming took off 0 bases at V and 6 bases at J, with 11 bases between the two ends. Germline V CDR1 and CDR2: MNHEY, SVGEGT. The CDR3 is 14 residues long. The chain's CDR3 is CASSYSGLVNGYTF. CDR3 nucleotide sequence: TGTGCCAGCAGTTACTCGGGACTGGTGAATGGCTACACCTTC.

The rearrangement links TRBV7-6 to TRBJ1-1; maybe TRBD1 (6 bases). The CDR3 is 12 amino acids. Trimming took 1 base from V and 8 from J, leaving 8 bases between them. The germline gives CDR1 SGHVS, CDR2 FNYEAQ. CDR3 nucleotides: TGTGCCAGCAGCTTAGGGACAGCCGAAGCTTTCTTT. Its protein product is CASSLGTAEAFF.